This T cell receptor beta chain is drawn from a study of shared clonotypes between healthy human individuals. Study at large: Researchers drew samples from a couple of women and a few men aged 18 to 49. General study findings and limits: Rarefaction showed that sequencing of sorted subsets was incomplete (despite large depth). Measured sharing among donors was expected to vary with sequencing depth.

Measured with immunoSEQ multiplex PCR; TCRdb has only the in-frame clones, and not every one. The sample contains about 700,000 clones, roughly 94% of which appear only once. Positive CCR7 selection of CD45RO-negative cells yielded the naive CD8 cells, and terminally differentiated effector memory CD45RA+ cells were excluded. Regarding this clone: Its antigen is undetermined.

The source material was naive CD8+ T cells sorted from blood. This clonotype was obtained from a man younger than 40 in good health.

The CDR3 spells CASSSISGMGDNEQFF. For the CDR3, the DNA is TGTGCCAGCAGCTCGATTAGCGGTATGGGGGACAATGAGCAGTTCTTC. The genes are TRBV5-6 and TRBJ2-1, with D possibly matching TRBD2 (6 bases). The CDR3 runs to 16 residues. V lost 3 bases and J lost 5, with 18 bases in between. Germline V CDR1 and CDR2: SGHDT, YYEEEE.